One and the same sample provided the 13 T cell receptor beta chains below, sequenced in a study of T-cell memory formation after mild COVID-19. TCRdb re-called the 5' RACE reads through MiXCR, storing one row per CDR3 protein. The sample lists 290,000 or so distinct CDR3 sequences, roughly 19% occurring once. Material for sequencing was PBMCs or a T cell subset sorted from them (not recorded which). The source of these receptors is a young man who had mild COVID-19 (a few samples of this study predate the infection). Cell type and time point are not known.

This clonotype appeared a few times. V and J are TRBV10-3 and TRBJ2-5, with TRBD1 matching 7 bases. Unmatched junction bases numbered 9, after V lost 10 bases and J lost 10 bases. CDR3 length: 11 residues. CDR1 is ENHRY and CDR2 is SYGVKD in the germline V gene. CDR3 sequence (DNA): TGTGCCACCAGGGGTGACAGGGTCCAGTACTTC. Protein: CATRGDRVQYF.

This rearrangement joins TRBV20-1 to TRBJ2-7; D remains ambiguous. CDR3 length equals 14 residues. Trimming cost V 2 bases and J 4 bases, with 15 bases left between them. In germline, CDR1 is DFQATT, CDR2 SNEGSKA (reference sequence). CDR3 DNA sequence: TGCAGTGCTAGACTCGGCAGCCCCCGGTACGAGCAGTACTTC. Residues: CSARLGSPRYEQYF.

This clonotype has more than one count but fewer than ten. This sequence joins TRBV28 and TRBJ2-2; D tentatively fits TRBD1 or TRBD2 (6 bases each). Germline V lookup: CDR1 MDHEN, CDR2 SYDVKM. Between the trimmed V and J ends, which lost 6 bases and 12 bases, there was a span of 14 bases. The CDR3 length is 12 residues. Here the CDR3 reads CASSLGGFKLFF. In DNA form, the CDR3 reads TGTGCCAGCAGCCTGGGGGGCTTCAAGCTGTTTTTT.

This clonotype was found many times. The rearrangement joins TRBV5-1 to TRBJ2-5; D remains unclear. V was cut by 9 bases and J by 4 bases, with 19 bases left in between. CDR1 and CDR2 from the germline V gene are SGHRS and YFSETQ. The CDR3 consists of 14 residues. CDR3 nucleotides: TGCGCCACCAAACCAGGACCGACCGGAGAGACCCAGTACTTC. Its translation is CATKPGPTGETQYF.

The chain uses TRBV29-1 and TRBJ2-7; 7 bases are shared with TRBD1. Unmatched junction bases numbered 2, after V lost 6 bases and J lost 6 bases. Per germline, CDR1 SQVTM and CDR2 ANQGSEA. The CDR3 has 10 residues. The CDR3 sequence: CSVDRREQYF. In DNA, the CDR3 is TGCAGCGTGGACAGGCGCGAGCAGTACTTC.

The rearrangement uses TRBV20-1 and TRBJ1-5; D possibly corresponds to TRBD1 (6 bases). The germline gives CDR1 DFQATT, CDR2 SNEGSKA (reference sequence). V gave up 0 bases and J gave up 16 bases, with 19 bases separating them. CDR3 size: 13 residues. CDR3 in amino acids: CSARESSGGASHF. The CDR3 bases are TGCAGTGCTAGAGAAAGTAGTGGGGGCGCGAGTCATTTT.

A few counts support this clonotype. The V call is TRBV20-1, the J call TRBJ1-4; no clear D gene. CDR1 is DFQATT, CDR2 SNEGSKA, per germline (reference sequence). The germline V and J ends were trimmed by 0 bases and 0 bases, with 11 bases remaining between them. CDR3 length: 16 amino acids. CDR3 sequence reads: CSARDVQLATNEKLFF. The DNA for the CDR3 is TGCAGTGCTAGAGATGTTCAGTTGGCAACTAATGAAAAACTGTTTTTT.

This chain uses TRBV4-1 with TRBJ2-3; 8 nucleotides agree with TRBD2. The CDR3 has 17 residues. With V trimmed by 0 bases and J by 2 bases, 7 bases remained unmatched. Per germline, CDR1 MGHRA and CDR2 YSYEKL. The CDR3 is CASSQDLTSGFTDTQYF. CDR3 coding DNA: TGCGCCAGCAGCCAAGATCTAACTAGCGGTTTCACAGATACGCAGTATTTT.

This clonotype was detected only a few times. This sequence joins TRBV5-1 and TRBJ2-2, with D possibly called TRBD1 or TRBD2 (5 bases each). CDR1 and CDR2 (germline): SGHRS, YFSETQ. Trimming removed 7 bases at V and 7 bases at J, with 17 bases between. The CDR3 totals 14 residues. Here the CDR3 reads CASSPPGQVGELFF. CDR3 DNA: TGCGCCAGCTCCCCCCCGGGGCAGGTCGGGGAGCTGTTTTTT. Variable domain in full (rest from reference TRBV5-1 and TRBJ2-2): KAGVTQTPRYLIKTRGQQVTLSCSPISGHRSVSWYQQTPGQGLQFLFEYFSETQRNKGNFPGRFSGRQFSNSRSEMNVSTLELGDSALYLCASSPPGQVGELFFGEGSRLTVL.

This clonotype has a handful of counts. V usage is TRBV4-1 and J usage is TRBJ2-4; D is perhaps TRBD2 (6 bases). The ends were cut back, 3 bases at V and 8 bases at J, with 11 bases in the middle. This CDR3 contains 13 residues. From germline, CDR1 is MGHRA and CDR2 YSYEKL. The CDR3 sequence is CASSHWGEYIQYF. The CDR3 nucleotides read TGCGCCAGCAGCCACTGGGGGGAGTACATTCAGTACTTC.

The chain combines TRBV12-3 or TRBV12-4 with TRBJ2-4; 9 positions agree with TRBD1. J gave up 5 bases and V 8 bases, and 4 bases lay outside the gene matches. The CDR3 covers 13 residues. For the CDR3, the DNA is TGTGCCAGCGGCAGACAGGGGGAAAACATTCAGTACTTC. Amino acid sequence: CASGRQGENIQYF.

The chain links TRBV7-2 to TRBJ1-2; D may be TRBD1 (6 bases). Germline V gives CDR1 SGHTA, CDR2 FQGNSA. The CDR3 has 13 residues. Trimming took off 0 bases at V and 6 bases at J, with 8 bases between the two ends. CDR3 nucleotide sequence: TGTGCCAGCAGCTTAGCCAGACAGGATGGCTACACCTTC. Its translation: CASSLARQDGYTF. The variable domain in full, with the rest retrieved from reference TRBV7-2 and TRBJ1-2, is GAGVSQSPSNKVTEKGKDVELRCDPISGHTALYWYRQSLGQGLEFLIYFQGNSAPDKSGLPSDRFSAERTGGSVSTLTIQRTQQEDSAVYLCASSLARQDGYTFGSGTRLTVV.

The J gene is TRBJ2-3, the V gene TRBV20-1; TRBD2 agrees at 8 bases. CDR1 is DFQATT and CDR2 is SNEGSKA in the germline V gene (reference sequence). V shed 6 bases, J shed 6 bases, and the junction held 14 bases outside the gene matches. The CDR3 covers 15 residues. Here the CDR3 reads CSALEPVSGDDTQYF. The DNA for the CDR3 is TGCAGTGCCCTCGAACCTGTTAGCGGGGATGATACGCAGTATTTT.